Each of the 32 T cell receptor beta chains below was sequenced from the same sample in a study of CD8 T cells in ankylosing spondylitis. TCRdb reprocessed the 5' RACE reads with MiXCR, giving one entry per CDR3 protein. This table holds over 30,000 distinct CDR3 sequences, more than 15% found once. The sample consisted of blood. The receptor set was obtained from a male donor with ankylosing spondylitis or in good health (not recorded which).

The genes are TRBV29-1 and TRBJ2-2; no clear D gene. From germline, CDR1 is SQVTM and CDR2 ANQGSEA. V gave up 4 bases and J gave up 0 bases, with 9 bases separating them. The CDR3 is 14 residues long. The CDR3 is CSVVPYSNTGELFF. The CDR3, as DNA: TGCAGCGTTGTACCCTATTCGAACACCGGGGAGCTGTTTTTT.

The chain links TRBV20-1 to TRBJ2-3; a weak D match, TRBD1 (5 bases). The germline V gene has CDR1 DFQATT and CDR2 SNEGSKA (reference sequence). V dropped 1 base and J dropped 1 base, with 21 bases sitting between them. The CDR3 is 18 amino acids. CDR3 sequence: CSARVPRIGASGTDTQYF. CDR3 DNA sequence: TGCAGTGCTAGAGTTCCCCGGATAGGGGCTAGTGGCACAGATACGCAGTATTTT.

The V call is TRBV4-3, the J call TRBJ2-5, with TRBD1 matching over 7 bases. J gave up 5 bases and V 5 bases, and 8 bases lay outside the gene matches. This CDR3 region has 14 residues. CDR1 and CDR2 (germline): LGHNA, YSLEER. CDR3 region: CASSYFDREETQYF. The CDR3 nucleotides read TGCGCCAGCAGCTACTTCGACAGGGAGGAGACCCAGTACTTC.

The chain employs TRBV6-2 or TRBV6-3 and TRBJ1-1, with D tentatively TRBD1 (5 bases). This CDR3 spans 15 amino acids. Germline V gene data show CDR1 as MNHEY and CDR2 as SVGEGT. The V gene lost 5 bases and the J gene lost 5 bases, with 18 bases spanning the gap. The CDR3 nucleotides read TGTGCCAGCAGTAATAAACAGGTTGTTGTGACTGAAGCTTTCTTT. Translated, it gives CASSNKQVVVTEAFF.

This chain connects TRBV6-6 to TRBJ2-3; possible D gene TRBD1, 6 bases. The CDR3 is made up of 14 amino acids. V was shortened by 2 bases and J by 4 bases, with 10 bases between the two germline ends. The germline V gene encodes CDR1 MNHNY and CDR2 SVGAGI (reference sequence). CDR3 residues: CASSYPDRSDTQYF. The CDR3 coding sequence is TGTGCCAGCAGTTACCCGGACAGATCAGATACGCAGTATTTT.

This clonotype was detected only a few times. This chain uses TRBV6-5 with TRBJ2-1; D perhaps matches TRBD2 (7 bases). The CDR3 consists of 15 residues. With 0 bases removed from V and 6 bases from J, the gap between germline ends came to 12 bases. Germline CDR1 and CDR2: MNHEY and SVGAGI. The CDR3 loop reads CASSYSRGAFNEQFF. CDR3 sequence (DNA): TGTGCCAGCAGTTACTCCCGGGGGGCCTTCAATGAGCAGTTCTTC.

The chain has TRBV4-1 and TRBJ2-1; 11 bases match TRBD2. J was trimmed by 9 bases and V by 0 bases; bases with no gene match: 4. The CDR3 covers 15 residues. Germline-derived CDR1 and CDR2 are MGHRA and YSYEKL. CDR3 sequence reads: CASSQEWTSGFEQFF. Written as DNA, the CDR3 is TGCGCCAGCAGCCAAGAGTGGACTAGCGGGTTTGAGCAGTTCTTC.

This sequence joins TRBV29-1 and TRBJ2-2; D call uncertain. CDR1 is SQVTM, CDR2 ANQGSEA, per germline. The ends were cut back, 4 bases at V and 1 base at J, with 4 bases in the middle. This CDR3 has 12 amino acids. CDR3 protein: CSVGGNTGELFF. DNA for the CDR3: TGCAGCGTTGGCGGGAACACCGGGGAGCTGTTTTTT.

This clonotype was recorded a few times. The chain couples TRBV27 to TRBJ2-2; possibly TRBD2 for D (6 bases). This CDR3 contains 15 residues. V was trimmed by 4 bases and J by 4 bases, leaving 13 bases between them. Germline-derived CDR1 and CDR2 are MNHEY and SMNVEV (reference sequence). CDR3: CASSWGEHPTGELFF. The CDR3, as DNA: TGTGCCAGCAGTTGGGGGGAACACCCCACCGGGGAGCTGTTTTTT.

This clonotype was recorded a few times. CDR3 sequence (DNA): TGCGCCAGCAGTCCGTCCCGGGGGGCGAACACCGGGGAGCTGTTTTTT. Its translation is CASSPSRGANTGELFF. The chain employs TRBV4-1 and TRBJ2-2; 7 positions agree with TRBD2. This CDR3 region has 16 residues. The V segment lost 6 bases and the J segment 0 bases; nucleotides outside the gene matches: 7. The V gene's germline CDR1 is MGHRA and CDR2 YSYEKL.

The genes are TRBV6-2 or TRBV6-3 and TRBJ2-2; D is undetermined. CDR1 is MNHEY, CDR2 SVGEGT, per germline. Between the trimmed V and J ends, which lost 8 bases and 3 bases, there was a span of 13 bases. The CDR3 covers 14 residues. For the CDR3, the DNA is TGTGCCAGCCTTTCCGTGCAGGACACCGGGGAGCTGTTTTTT. Its protein is CASLSVQDTGELFF.

V gene TRBV20-1 combines with J gene TRBJ1-5; D is possibly TRBD1 (6 bases). Germline V gene sequence: CDR1 DFQATT, CDR2 SNEGSKA (reference sequence). Trimming removed 6 bases from V and 3 bases from J, with 15 bases in between. CDR3 length equals 14 residues. The CDR3 here is CSASLGGVNQPQHF. The DNA for the CDR3 is TGCAGTGCCTCACTTGGGGGCGTCAATCAGCCCCAGCATTTT.

This clonotype was detected a few times. The CDR3, as DNA: TGTGCCAGCAGCAAAGGGCAAGCACCGGATACGCAGTATTTT. This gives the protein CASSKGQAPDTQYF. The chain carries TRBV7-2 and TRBJ2-3; D is uncertain. Trimming removed 5 bases from V and 6 bases from J, with 15 bases in between. CDR1 is SGHTA and CDR2 is FQGNSA in the germline V gene. This CDR3 has 14 residues.

This clonotype was observed a few times. The V and J genes are TRBV12-3 or TRBV12-4 and TRBJ2-3, with D uncertain. The V gene lost 6 bases and the J gene lost 2 bases, with 3 bases spanning the gap. The CDR3 has 11 amino acids. The CDR3 DNA reads TGTGCCAGCAGCGTCACAGATACGCAGTATTTT. Translation gives CASSVTDTQYF.

V and J are TRBV6-2 or TRBV6-3 and TRBJ2-1; 9 bases map to TRBD2. The germline gives CDR1 MNHEY, CDR2 SVGEGT. V trimming: 5 bases; J trimming: 7 bases; junction bases outside the gene matches: 9. The CDR3 is 15 amino acids. CDR3 nucleotides: TGTGCCAGCAGTCAATCCGGGACTAGCTCTAATGAGCAGTTCTTC. Its protein product is CASSQSGTSSNEQFF.

This sequence joins TRBV4-2 and TRBJ2-1; no reliable D call. The CDR3 is 16 residues long. Trimming left V 0 bases short and J 0 bases short, with 9 bases between. Germline CDR1 is LGHNA and CDR2 is YNFKEQ. The CDR3 DNA is TGTGCCAGCAGCCAAGAGGAAAAGAGCTCCTACAATGAGCAGTTCTTC. Its translation is CASSQEEKSSYNEQFF.

The chain joins TRBV21-1 to TRBJ2-3; TRBD1, the table's D call, lacks a check against the DNA. TRBV21-1 corresponds to a pseudogene. CDR3 length: 16 amino acids. CDR3 region: CASSKAGRGQVDTQYF. The CDR3 DNA follows: TGTGCCAGCAGCAAAGCGGGCAGGGGTCAAGTAGATACGCAGTATTTT.

The chain links TRBV12-3 or TRBV12-4 to TRBJ2-1; possible D gene TRBD2, 6 bases. V was pared by 7 bases and J by 5 bases, with 15 bases between. The CDR3 contains 14 residues. CDR3 loop: CASTYGLANNEQFF. The CDR3, as DNA: TGTGCCAGCACCTACGGCCTAGCGAACAATGAGCAGTTCTTC.

This clonotype was picked up a small number of times. V and J are TRBV4-3 and TRBJ1-2; D unresolved. V lost 0 bases and J 1 base, leaving 15 bases between the germline ends. This CDR3 spans 17 amino acids. CDR1 and CDR2 (germline): LGHNA, YSLEER. CDR3 DNA sequence: TGCGCCAGCAGCCAAGATCGGGCATACCAAAGTAACTATGGCTACACCTTC. Translation gives CASSQDRAYQSNYGYTF.

The chain joins TRBV29-1 to TRBJ2-1; 7 bases line up with TRBD1. With V trimmed by 7 bases and J by 4 bases, 10 bases remained unmatched. The CDR3 runs 14 residues. Looked up from germline, CDR1 is SQVTM and CDR2 is ANQGSEA. CDR3 loop: CSGLYTGAYNEQFF. CDR3 nucleotides: TGCAGCGGATTATACACAGGGGCGTACAATGAGCAGTTCTTC.

The sample holds a few counts of this clonotype. The V gene is TRBV12-3 or TRBV12-4, the J gene TRBJ2-4; unclear D gene. CDR3 size: 16 residues. V lost 1 base, J lost 0 bases, and 10 bases lay in between. CDR3 nucleotides: TGTGCCAGCAGTTTAGGAGTGGGCCTAGCCAAAAACATTCAGTACTTC. It codes for CASSLGVGLAKNIQYF.

This clonotype was counted a few times. The gene calls are TRBV12-3 or TRBV12-4 and TRBJ2-5; TRBD1 or TRBD2 may be the D gene (6 bases each). The germline V and J ends were trimmed by 5 bases and 5 bases, with 15 bases remaining between them. The CDR3 spans 14 residues. The CDR3 sequence: CASSPGLTGETQYF. The CDR3 DNA reads TGTGCCAGCAGTCCGGGACTTACAGGGGAGACCCAGTACTTC.

In its sample, this clonotype was seen a few times. This chain connects TRBV5-1 to TRBJ2-1; D unclear. Germline assignment: CDR1 SGHRS and CDR2 YFSETQ. V lost 4 bases and J 8 bases, leaving 13 bases between the germline ends. The CDR3 loop spans 13 amino acids. CDR3 coding DNA: TGCGCCAGCAGCCCCCGCGTGTCCGATGAGCAGTTCTTC. It encodes CASSPRVSDEQFF. The whole variable domain, filled in from reference TRBV5-1 and TRBJ2-1, reads KAGVTQTPRYLIKTRGQQVTLSCSPISGHRSVSWYQQTPGQGLQFLFEYFSETQRNKGNFPGRFSGRQFSNSRSEMNVSTLELGDSALYLCASSPRVSDEQFFGPGTRLTVL.

The V call is TRBV20-1, the J call TRBJ2-7; 10 bases fit TRBD2. The CDR3 runs to 15 residues. J lost 0 bases, V lost 0 bases, and 2 bases had no gene match. Per germline, CDR1 DFQATT and CDR2 SNEGSKA (reference sequence). In DNA form, the CDR3 reads TGCAGTGCTAGAGATCCTAGCGGGAGCTCCTACGAGCAGTACTTC. Protein: CSARDPSGSSYEQYF.

There are a few counts of this clonotype. The chain has TRBV9 and TRBJ2-2; D might be TRBD2 (5 bases). Trimming pared 3 bases from V and 2 bases from J, leaving 11 bases between. Germline V gene data show CDR1 as SGDLS and CDR2 as YYNGEE. This CDR3 is 15 amino acids long. Here the CDR3 DNA reads TGTGCCAGCAGCGGACGGGCTAGCAACACCGGGGAGCTGTTTTTT. Amino acid sequence: CASSGRASNTGELFF.

This clonotype was counted at least ten times. The DNA for the CDR3 is TGCAGTGCAAAGACACAGGTTGGCACAGATACGCAGTATTTT. The encoded protein is CSAKTQVGTDTQYF. J is TRBJ2-3 and V is TRBV20-1, with a possible D match to TRBD1 (5 bases). V lost 6 bases and J lost 1, with 14 bases in between. Germline V gene lookup returns CDR1 DFQATT and CDR2 SNEGSKA (reference sequence). The CDR3 is 14 residues long.

The table lists this clonotype with a few counts. The chain is built from TRBV29-1 and TRBJ2-5, with D maybe TRBD2 (6 bases). This CDR3 is built from 12 residues. Germline values: CDR1 SQVTM, CDR2 ANQGSEA. The germline V and J ends were trimmed by 4 bases and 5 bases, with 11 bases remaining between them. The CDR3 loop is CSVVWGDETQYF. The DNA for the CDR3 is TGCAGCGTTGTATGGGGGGACGAGACCCAGTACTTC. The variable domain in full, with the rest retrieved from reference TRBV29-1 and TRBJ2-5, is SAVISQKPSRDICQRGTSLTIQCQVDSQVTMMFWYRQQPGQSLTLIATANQGSEATYESGFVIDKFPISRPNLTFSTLTVSNMSPEDSSIYLCSVVWGDETQYFGPGTRLLVL.

The genes are TRBV6-4 and TRBJ2-3; possibly TRBD2 for D (6 bases). Germline V gives CDR1 MRHNA, CDR2 SNTAGT. There are 14 residues in the CDR3. V was cut by 6 bases and J by 2 bases, with 12 bases left in between. DNA for the CDR3: TGTGCCAGCAGCCCGGGACTTCACACAGATACGCAGTATTTT. Its protein is CASSPGLHTDTQYF.

This clonotype was picked up a small number of times. The chain is built from TRBV4-1 and TRBJ2-5; no firm D call. Germline lookup yields CDR1 MGHRA and CDR2 YSYEKL. Trimming pared 2 bases from V and 5 bases from J, leaving 9 bases between. This CDR3 is built from 13 residues. The CDR3 loop is CASSQLGEETQYF. CDR3 in DNA: TGCGCCAGCAGCCAACTAGGAGAGGAGACCCAGTACTTC.

The chain has TRBV29-1 and TRBJ2-3; D is undetermined. The CDR3 consists of 14 residues. Trimming stripped 3 bases from V and 3 bases from J, with 13 bases between. Germline V gene data show CDR1 as SQVTM and CDR2 as ANQGSEA. CDR3 in DNA: TGCAGCGTTGAGATCAGGATAAGAACAGATACGCAGTATTTT. This translates into CSVEIRIRTDTQYF.

This clonotype was found a few times. The chain carries TRBV7-3 and TRBJ2-3; 8 bases fit TRBD2. Germline V CDR1 and CDR2: SGHTA, FQGTGA. The CDR3 loop spans 16 amino acids. V dropped 0 bases and J dropped 5; count of bases not matched to a gene: 7. CDR3 in amino acids: CASSLTFGGGEDTQYF. The CDR3 bases are TGTGCCAGCAGCTTAACATTCGGGGGGGGCGAAGATACGCAGTATTTT.

This rearrangement joins TRBV5-1 to TRBJ2-1; TRBD1 might be the D (6 bases). This CDR3 comprises 13 residues. V lost 2 bases to trimming and J lost 5 bases, with 8 bases between them. The germline V gene has CDR1 SGHRS and CDR2 YFSETQ. The CDR3 sequence is CASSFRQDNEQFF. The DNA of the CDR3 is TGCGCCAGCAGCTTTCGACAGGACAATGAGCAGTTCTTC.